This T cell receptor beta chain is drawn from a study of OX40 agonist ivuxolimab in advanced cancers. Germline CDR1 SNHLY, CDR2 FYNNEI. The J segment lost 4 bases and the V segment lost 6 bases, leaving 15 bases of the junction unmatched. The CDR3 covers 17 residues. Only in-frame clones appear in the TCRdb table, and some are missing; sequencing was by immunoSEQ multiplex PCR. The profile shows 25,000 to 30,000 clones, 75% to 95% of them singletons. The sequence derives from an adult with an advanced solid tumor such as melanoma, head and neck, liver or kidney cancer. The chain employs TRBV2 and TRBJ2-5; 9 bases line up with TRBD2. This sample comprised CD4+ or CD8+ T cells sorted from blood, obtained in a trial of the OX40 agonist ivuxolimab. The CDR3 bases are TGTGCCAGCAGACCCCCCCTGGGGCGGGAGGGGGGAGAGACCCAGTACTTC. Translated: CASRPPLGREGGETQYF. The full variable domain, rest sourced from reference TRBV2 and TRBJ2-5, is EPEVTQTPSHQVTQMGQEVILRCVPISNHLYFYWYRQILGQKVEFLVSFYNNEISEKSEIFDDQFSVERPDGSNFTLKIRSTKLEDSAMYFCASRPPLGREGGETQYFGPGTRLLVL.